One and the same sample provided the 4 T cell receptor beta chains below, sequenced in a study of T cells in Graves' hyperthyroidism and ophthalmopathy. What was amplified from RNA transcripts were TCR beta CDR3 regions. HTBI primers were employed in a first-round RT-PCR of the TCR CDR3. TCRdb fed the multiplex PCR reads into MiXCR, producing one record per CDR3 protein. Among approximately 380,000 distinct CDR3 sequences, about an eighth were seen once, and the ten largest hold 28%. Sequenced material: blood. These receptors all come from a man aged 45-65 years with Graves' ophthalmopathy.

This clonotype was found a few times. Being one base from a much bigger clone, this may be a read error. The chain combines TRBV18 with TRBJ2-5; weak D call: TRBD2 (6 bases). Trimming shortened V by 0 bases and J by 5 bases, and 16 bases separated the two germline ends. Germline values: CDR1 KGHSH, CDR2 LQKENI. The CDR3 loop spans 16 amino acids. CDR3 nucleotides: TGTGCCAGCTCACCACCTTTAGCGGAGGAAAGGGAGACCCAGTACTTC. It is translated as CASSPPLAEERETQYF.

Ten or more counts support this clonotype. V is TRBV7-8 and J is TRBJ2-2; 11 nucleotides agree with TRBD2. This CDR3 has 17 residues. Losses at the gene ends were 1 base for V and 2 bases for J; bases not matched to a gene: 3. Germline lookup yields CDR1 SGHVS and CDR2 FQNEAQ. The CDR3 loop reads CASSLGGTSGNTGELFF. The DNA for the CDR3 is TGTGCCAGCAGCTTAGGTGGGACTAGCGGTAACACCGGGGAGCTGTTTTTT.

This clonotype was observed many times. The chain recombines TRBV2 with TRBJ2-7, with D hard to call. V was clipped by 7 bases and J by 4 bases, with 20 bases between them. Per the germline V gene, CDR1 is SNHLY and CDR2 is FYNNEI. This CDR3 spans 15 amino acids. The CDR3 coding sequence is TGTGCCAGCATTTATCAGGAATTGAGTGGTTACGAGCAGTACTTC. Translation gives CASIYQELSGYEQYF.

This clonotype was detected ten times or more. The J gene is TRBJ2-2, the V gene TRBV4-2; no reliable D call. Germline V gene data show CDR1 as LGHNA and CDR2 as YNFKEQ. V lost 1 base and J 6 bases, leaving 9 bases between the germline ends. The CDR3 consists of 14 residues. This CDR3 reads CASSQALYAGELFF. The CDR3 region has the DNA TGTGCCAGCAGCCAAGCACTATACGCCGGGGAGCTGTTTTTT.